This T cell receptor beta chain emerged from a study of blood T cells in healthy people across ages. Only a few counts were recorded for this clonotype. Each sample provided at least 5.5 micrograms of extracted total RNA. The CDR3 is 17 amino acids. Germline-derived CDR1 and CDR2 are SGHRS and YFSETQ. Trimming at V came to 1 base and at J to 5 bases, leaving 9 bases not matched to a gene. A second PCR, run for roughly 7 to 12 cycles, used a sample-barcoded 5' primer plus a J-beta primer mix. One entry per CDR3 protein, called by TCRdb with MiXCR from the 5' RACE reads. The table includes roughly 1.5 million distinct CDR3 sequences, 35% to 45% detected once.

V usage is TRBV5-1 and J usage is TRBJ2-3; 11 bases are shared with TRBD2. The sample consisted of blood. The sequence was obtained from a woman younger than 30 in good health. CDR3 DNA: TGCGCCAGCAGCTTGACCTTAGCGGGAGGGCCTGGAGATACGCAGTATTTT. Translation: CASSLTLAGGPGDTQYF.